The clone carrying this T cell receptor (beta chain) occurred many times. Its antigen is still unknown. The data derive from a study of early T cells in non-severe SARS-CoV-2 infection. At the level of the study: With bulk RNA from unsorted whole blood as input, sequencing yielded unpaired chains. Study-wide points: VDJdb matching favored anti-spike CD8 responses, missing private and CD4 specificities.

The CDR3 is made up of 13 amino acids. Germline CDR1 and CDR2: SGHTA and FQGNSA. Between the trimmed V and J ends, which lost 3 bases and 4 bases, there was a span of 9 bases. Unique molecular identifiers were affixed to single, distinct cDNA molecules. TCRdb itself ran the 5' RACE reads through MiXCR, one entry per CDR3 protein. Altogether tens of thousands of distinct CDR3 sequences are present, roughly 5.4% being singletons, with the ten largest covering 6%. The sequenced sample was whole blood, obtained at baseline. The source of this sequence is an adult who was a healthcare worker with PCR-confirmed SARS-CoV-2 infection or an uninfected control (not recorded which). The rearrangement joins TRBV7-2 to TRBJ1-1; no reliable D call. This CDR3 is CASSFNSGTEAFF. The CDR3 DNA reads as TGTGCCAGCAGCTTTAATAGTGGCACTGAAGCTTTCTTT.